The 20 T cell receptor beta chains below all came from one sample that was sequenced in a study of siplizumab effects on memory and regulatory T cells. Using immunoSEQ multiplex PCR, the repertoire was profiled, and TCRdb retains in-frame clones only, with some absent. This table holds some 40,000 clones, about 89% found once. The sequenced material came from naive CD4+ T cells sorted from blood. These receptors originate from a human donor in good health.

The CDR3 sequence: CASSETPQGSDTF. The CDR3 DNA sequence: TGTGCCAGCAGTGAAACCCCCCAGGGCTCAGACACCTTC. The rearrangement joins TRBV2 to TRBJ1-2; TRBD1 is a possible D gene (5 bases). V lost 2 bases, J lost 12 bases, and 16 bases lay in between. Germline lookup yields CDR1 SNHLY and CDR2 FYNNEI. CDR3 length equals 13 residues.

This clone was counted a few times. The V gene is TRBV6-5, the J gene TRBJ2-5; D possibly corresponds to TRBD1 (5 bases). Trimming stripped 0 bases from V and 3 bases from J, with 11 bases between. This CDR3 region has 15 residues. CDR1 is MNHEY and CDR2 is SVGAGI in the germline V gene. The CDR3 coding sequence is TGTGCCAGCAGTTACTCGAACAGGTGGGAAGAGACCCAGTACTTC. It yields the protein CASSYSNRWEETQYF.

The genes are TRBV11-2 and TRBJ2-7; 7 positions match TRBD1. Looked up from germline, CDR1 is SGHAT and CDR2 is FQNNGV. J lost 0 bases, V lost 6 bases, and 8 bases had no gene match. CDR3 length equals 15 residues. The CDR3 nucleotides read TGTGCCAGCAGGTCTACAGGGGCGAGCTCCTACGAGCAGTACTTC. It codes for CASRSTGASSYEQYF.

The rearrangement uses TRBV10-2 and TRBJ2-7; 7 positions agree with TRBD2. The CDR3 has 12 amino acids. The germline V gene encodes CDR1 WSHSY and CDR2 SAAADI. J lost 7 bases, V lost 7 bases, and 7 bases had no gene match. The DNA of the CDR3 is TGCGCCAGCACCGAAGGACTAGGGGAGCAGTACTTC. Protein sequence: CASTEGLGEQYF.

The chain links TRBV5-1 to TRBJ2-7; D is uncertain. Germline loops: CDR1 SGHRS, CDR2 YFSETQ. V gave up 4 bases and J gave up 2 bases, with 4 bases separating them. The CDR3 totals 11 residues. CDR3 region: CASSEAYEQYF. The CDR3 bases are TGCGCCAGCAGCGAGGCCTACGAGCAGTACTTC.

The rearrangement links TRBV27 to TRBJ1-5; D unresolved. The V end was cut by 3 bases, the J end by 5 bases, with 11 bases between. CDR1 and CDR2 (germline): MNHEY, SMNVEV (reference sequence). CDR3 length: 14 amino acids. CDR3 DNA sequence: TGTGCCAGCAGTTTTTGGGGTACGGATCAGCCCCAGCATTTT. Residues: CASSFWGTDQPQHF.

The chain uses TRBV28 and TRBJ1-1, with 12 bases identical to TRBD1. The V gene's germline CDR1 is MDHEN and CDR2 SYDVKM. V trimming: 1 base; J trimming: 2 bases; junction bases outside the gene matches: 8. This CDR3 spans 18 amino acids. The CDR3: CASSLSPGTGGYNTEAFF. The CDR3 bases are TGTGCCAGCAGTTTATCCCCCGGGACAGGGGGCTACAACACTGAAGCTTTCTTT.

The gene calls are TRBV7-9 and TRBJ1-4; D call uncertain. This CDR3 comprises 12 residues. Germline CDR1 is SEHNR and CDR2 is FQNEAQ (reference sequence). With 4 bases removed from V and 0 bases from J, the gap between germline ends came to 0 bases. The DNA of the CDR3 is TGTGCCAGCAGCTCAACTAATGAAAAACTGTTTTTT. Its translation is CASSSTNEKLFF.

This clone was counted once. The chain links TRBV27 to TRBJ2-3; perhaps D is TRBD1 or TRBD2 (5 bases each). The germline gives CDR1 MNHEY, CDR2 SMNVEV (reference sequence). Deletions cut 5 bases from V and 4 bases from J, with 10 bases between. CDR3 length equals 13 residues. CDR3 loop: CASSPRGADTQYF. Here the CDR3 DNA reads TGTGCCAGCAGTCCCCGGGGCGCAGATACGCAGTATTTT.

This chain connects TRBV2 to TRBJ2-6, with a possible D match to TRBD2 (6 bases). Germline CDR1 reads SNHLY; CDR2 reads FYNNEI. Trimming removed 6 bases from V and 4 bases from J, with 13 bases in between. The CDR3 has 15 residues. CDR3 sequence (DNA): TGTGCCAGCAGGGCCACTAGCTCCGGGGCCAACGTCCTGACTTTC. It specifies CASRATSSGANVLTF. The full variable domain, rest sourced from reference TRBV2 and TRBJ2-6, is EPEVTQTPSHQVTQMGQEVILRCVPISNHLYFYWYRQILGQKVEFLVSFYNNEISEKSEIFDDQFSVERPDGSNFTLKIRSTKLEDSAMYFCASRATSSGANVLTFGAGSRLTVL.

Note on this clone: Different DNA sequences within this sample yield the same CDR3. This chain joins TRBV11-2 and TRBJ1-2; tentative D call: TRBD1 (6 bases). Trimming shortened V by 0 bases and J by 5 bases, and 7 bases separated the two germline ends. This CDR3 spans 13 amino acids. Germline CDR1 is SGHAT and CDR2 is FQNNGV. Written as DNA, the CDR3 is TGTGCCAGCAGCTTAGACAGGGGTTATGGCTACACCTTC. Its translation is CASSLDRGYGYTF.

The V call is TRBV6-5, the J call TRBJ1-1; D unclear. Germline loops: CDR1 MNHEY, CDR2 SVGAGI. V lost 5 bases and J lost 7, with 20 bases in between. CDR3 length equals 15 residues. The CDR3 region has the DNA TGTGCCAGCAGTCACCACGCGGCTGGACTCGGTGAAGCTTTCTTT. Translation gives CASSHHAAGLGEAFF.

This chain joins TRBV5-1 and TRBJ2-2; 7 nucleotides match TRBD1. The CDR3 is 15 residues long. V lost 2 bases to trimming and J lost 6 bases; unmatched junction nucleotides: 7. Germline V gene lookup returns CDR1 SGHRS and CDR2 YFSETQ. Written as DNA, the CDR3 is TGCGCCAGCAGCTTAATACAGGGGTTGTCCGGGGAGCTGTTTTTT. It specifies CASSLIQGLSGELFF.

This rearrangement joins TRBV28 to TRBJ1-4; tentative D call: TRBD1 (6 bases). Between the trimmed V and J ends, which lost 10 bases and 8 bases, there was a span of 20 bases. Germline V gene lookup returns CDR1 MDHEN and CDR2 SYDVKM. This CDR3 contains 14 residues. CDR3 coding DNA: TGTGCCACCGAAGGGGGGTTGAGGGGCGAAAAACTGTTTTTT. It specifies CATEGGLRGEKLFF.

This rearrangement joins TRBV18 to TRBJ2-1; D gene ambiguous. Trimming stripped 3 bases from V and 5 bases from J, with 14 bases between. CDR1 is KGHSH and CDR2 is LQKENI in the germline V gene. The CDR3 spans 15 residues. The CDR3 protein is CASSPLYTGHNEQFF. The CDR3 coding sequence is TGTGCCAGCTCACCTCTATATACGGGCCACAATGAGCAGTTCTTC. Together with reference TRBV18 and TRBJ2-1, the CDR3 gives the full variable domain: NAGVMQNPRHLVRRRGQEARLRCSPMKGHSHVYWYRQLPEEGLKFMVYLQKENIIDESGMPKERFSAEFPKEGPSILRIQQVVRGDSAAYFCASSPLYTGHNEQFFGPGTRLTVL.

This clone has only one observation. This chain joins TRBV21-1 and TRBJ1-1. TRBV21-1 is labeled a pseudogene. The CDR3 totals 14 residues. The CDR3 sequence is CASSKGGSPGRAFF. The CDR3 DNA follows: TGTGCCAGCAGCAAAGGTGGTAGTCCGGGTCGAGCTTTCTTT.

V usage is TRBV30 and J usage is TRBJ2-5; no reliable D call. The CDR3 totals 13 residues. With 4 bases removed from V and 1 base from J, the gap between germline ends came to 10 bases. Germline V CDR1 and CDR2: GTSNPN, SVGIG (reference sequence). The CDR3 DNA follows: TGTGCCTGGATACCGGCTACCCAAGAGACCCAGTACTTC. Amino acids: CAWIPATQETQYF. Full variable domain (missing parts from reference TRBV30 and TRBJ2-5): SQTIHQWPATLVQPVGSPLSLECTVEGTSNPNLYWYRQAAGRGLQLLFYSVGIGQISSEVPQNLSASRPQDRQFILSSKKLLLSDSGFYLCAWIPATQETQYFGPGTRLLVL.

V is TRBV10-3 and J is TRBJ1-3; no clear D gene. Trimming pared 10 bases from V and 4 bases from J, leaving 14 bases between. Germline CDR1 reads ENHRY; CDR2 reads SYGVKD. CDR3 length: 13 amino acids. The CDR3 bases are TGTGCCACCACGGGCGAGACGGGAAACACCATATATTTT. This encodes CATTGETGNTIYF.

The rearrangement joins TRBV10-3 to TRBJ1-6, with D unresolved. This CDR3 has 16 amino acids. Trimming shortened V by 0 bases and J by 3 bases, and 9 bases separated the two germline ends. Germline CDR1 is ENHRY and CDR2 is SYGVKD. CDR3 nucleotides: TGTGCCATCAGTGAGTCCCCCAGTAACTATAATTCACCCCTCCACTTT. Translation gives CAISESPSNYNSPLHF.

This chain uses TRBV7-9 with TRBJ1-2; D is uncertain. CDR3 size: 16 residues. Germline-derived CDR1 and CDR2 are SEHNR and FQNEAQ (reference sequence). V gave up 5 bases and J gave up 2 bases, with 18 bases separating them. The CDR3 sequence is CASSASALRRNYGYTF. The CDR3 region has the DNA TGTGCCAGCAGCGCATCCGCCCTAAGAAGGAACTATGGCTACACCTTC.